This record covers a single T cell receptor beta chain. Using immunoSEQ multiplex PCR, the repertoire was profiled, and TCRdb retains in-frame clones only, with some absent. The top ten hold roughly 4% of the sample, which has roughly 250,000 clones, around 85% seen once. In assigning cohorts, the study relied on participant-reported clinical history. The CDR3 spans 16 residues. The germline V gene has CDR1 MNHEY and CDR2 SVGEGT. Trimming pared 6 bases from V and 0 bases from J, leaving 15 bases between. This specimen comes from a study of blood T cell repertoires in COVID-19. Study-wide context: Some COVID-19 samples were acute and others convalescent; all came from the United States, Italy and Spain. PBMCs, B-cell-depleted T cells, or T cells were the source of the cDNA or gDNA that made up the material.

The source of this sequence is a woman in her 30s who had recovered from COVID-19. The chain couples TRBV6-2 or TRBV6-3 to TRBJ2-1, with D tentatively TRBD1 (5 bases). Material: PBMCs or T cells enriched from blood (not recorded which). Here the CDR3 reads CASSLTDPSSYNEQFF. As DNA, the CDR3 is TGTGCCAGCAGCCTGACAGATCCCAGCTCCTACAATGAGCAGTTCTTC.